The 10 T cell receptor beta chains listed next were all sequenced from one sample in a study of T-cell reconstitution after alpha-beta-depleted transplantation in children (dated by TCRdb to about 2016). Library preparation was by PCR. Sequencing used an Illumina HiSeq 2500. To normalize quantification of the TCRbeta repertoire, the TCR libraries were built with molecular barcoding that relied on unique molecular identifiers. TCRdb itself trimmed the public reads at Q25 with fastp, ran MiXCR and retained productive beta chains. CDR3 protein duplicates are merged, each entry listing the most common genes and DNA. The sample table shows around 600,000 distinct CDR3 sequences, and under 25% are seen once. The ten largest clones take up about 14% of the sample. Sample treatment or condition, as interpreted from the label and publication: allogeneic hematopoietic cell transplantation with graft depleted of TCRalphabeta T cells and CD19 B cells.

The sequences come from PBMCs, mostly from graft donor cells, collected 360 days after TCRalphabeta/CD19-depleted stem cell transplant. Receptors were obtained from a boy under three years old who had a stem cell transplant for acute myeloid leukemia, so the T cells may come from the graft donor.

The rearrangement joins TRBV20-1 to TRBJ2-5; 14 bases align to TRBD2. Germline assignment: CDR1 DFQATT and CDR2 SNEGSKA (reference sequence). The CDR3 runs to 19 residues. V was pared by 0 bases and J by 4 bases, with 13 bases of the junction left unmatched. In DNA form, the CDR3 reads TGCAGTGCTAGAGATCCCCTGACTAGCGGGGGGGTTTACGGAGAGACCCAGTACTTC. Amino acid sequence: CSARDPLTSGGVYGETQYF.

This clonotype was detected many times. The CDR3 reads CASSLQRLETQYF. The CDR3 coding sequence is TGTGCCAGCAGTTTGCAGCGATTGGAGACCCAGTACTTC. The chain links TRBV12-3 or TRBV12-4 to TRBJ2-5; unclear D gene. This CDR3 has 13 amino acids. The V end was cut by 3 bases, the J end by 5 bases, with 10 bases between.

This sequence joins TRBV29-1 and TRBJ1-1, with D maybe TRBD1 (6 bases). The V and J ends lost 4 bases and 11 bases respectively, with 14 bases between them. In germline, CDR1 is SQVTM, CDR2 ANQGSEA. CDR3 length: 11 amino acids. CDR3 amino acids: CSVGRGGRAFF. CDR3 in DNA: TGCAGCGTTGGGAGGGGGGGTAGGGCTTTCTTT. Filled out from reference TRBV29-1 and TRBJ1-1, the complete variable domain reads SAVISQKPSRDICQRGTSLTIQCQVDSQVTMMFWYRQQPGQSLTLIATANQGSEATYESGFVIDKFPISRPNLTFSTLTVSNMSPEDSSIYLCSVGRGGRAFFGQGTRLTVV.

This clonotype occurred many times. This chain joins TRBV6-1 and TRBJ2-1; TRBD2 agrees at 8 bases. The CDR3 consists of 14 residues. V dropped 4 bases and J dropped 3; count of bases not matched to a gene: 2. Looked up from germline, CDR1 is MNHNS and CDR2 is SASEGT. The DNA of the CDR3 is TGTGCCAGCAGTGCCGGGGGGGTCTACAATGAGCAGTTCTTC. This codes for CASSAGGVYNEQFF.

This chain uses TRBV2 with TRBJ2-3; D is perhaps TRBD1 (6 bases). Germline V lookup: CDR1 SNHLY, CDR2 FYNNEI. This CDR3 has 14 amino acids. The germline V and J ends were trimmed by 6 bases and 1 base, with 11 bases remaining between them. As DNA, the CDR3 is TGTGCCAGCAGGAAGAGGACAGGCACAGATACGCAGTATTTT. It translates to CASRKRTGTDTQYF. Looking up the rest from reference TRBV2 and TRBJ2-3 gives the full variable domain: EPEVTQTPSHQVTQMGQEVILRCVPISNHLYFYWYRQILGQKVEFLVSFYNNEISEKSEIFDDQFSVERPDGSNFTLKIRSTKLEDSAMYFCASRKRTGTDTQYFGPGTRLTVL.

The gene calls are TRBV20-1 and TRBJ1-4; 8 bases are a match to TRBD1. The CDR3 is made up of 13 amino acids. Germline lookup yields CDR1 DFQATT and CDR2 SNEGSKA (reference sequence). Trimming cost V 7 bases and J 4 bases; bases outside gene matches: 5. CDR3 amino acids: CSVLDRVNEKLFF. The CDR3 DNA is TGCAGTGTTTTGGACAGGGTTAATGAAAAACTGTTTTTT.

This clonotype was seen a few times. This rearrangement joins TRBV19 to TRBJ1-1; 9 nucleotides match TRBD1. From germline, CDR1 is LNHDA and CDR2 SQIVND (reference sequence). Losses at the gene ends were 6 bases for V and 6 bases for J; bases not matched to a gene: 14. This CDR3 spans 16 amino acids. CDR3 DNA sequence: TGTGCCAGTAGCCATCGGAAGGAACAGGGGGCAGCTGAAGCTTTCTTT. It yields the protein CASSHRKEQGAAEAFF.

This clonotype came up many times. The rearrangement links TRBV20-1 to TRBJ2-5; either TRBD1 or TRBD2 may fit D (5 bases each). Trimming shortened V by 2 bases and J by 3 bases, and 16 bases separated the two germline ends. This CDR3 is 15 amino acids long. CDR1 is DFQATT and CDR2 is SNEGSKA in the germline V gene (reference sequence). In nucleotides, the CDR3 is TGCAGTGCTAGATGGACCCCTGGGGGTGAAGAGACCCAGTACTTC. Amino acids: CSARWTPGGEETQYF.

CDR3 DNA: TGCGCCAGCTCCATCGCCATCGGAGGTCAAGAGACCCAGTACTTC. Translation: CASSIAIGGQETQYF. The chain is built from TRBV10-1 and TRBJ2-5, with TRBD2 as a possible D gene (5 bases). Germline CDR1 is WNHNN and CDR2 is SYGVQD (reference sequence). V shed 8 bases and J shed 2 bases, with 18 bases lying between them. This CDR3 is built from 15 residues.

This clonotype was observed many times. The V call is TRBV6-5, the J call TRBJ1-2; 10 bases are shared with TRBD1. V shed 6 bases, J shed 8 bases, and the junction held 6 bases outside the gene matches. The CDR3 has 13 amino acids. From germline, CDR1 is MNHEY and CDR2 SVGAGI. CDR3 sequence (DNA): TGTGCCAGCAGCCCGACAGGGGGCAACGGCTACACCTTC. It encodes CASSPTGGNGYTF.